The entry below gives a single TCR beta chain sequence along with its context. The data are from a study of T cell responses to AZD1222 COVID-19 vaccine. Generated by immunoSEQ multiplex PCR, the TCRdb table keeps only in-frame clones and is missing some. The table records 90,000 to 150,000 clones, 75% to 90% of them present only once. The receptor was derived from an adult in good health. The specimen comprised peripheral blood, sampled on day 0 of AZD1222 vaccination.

CDR3 amino acids: CASSPRRSGSFGETQYF. The CDR3 bases are TGTGCCAGCAGCCCTCGGCGTAGCGGGAGCTTTGGAGAGACCCAGTACTTC. V and J are TRBV5-4 and TRBJ2-5; 9 bases fit TRBD2. Trimming took 4 bases from V and 4 from J; bases not matched to a gene: 14. Germline lookup yields CDR1 SGHNT and CDR2 YYREEE (reference sequence). The CDR3 extends over 17 amino acids.